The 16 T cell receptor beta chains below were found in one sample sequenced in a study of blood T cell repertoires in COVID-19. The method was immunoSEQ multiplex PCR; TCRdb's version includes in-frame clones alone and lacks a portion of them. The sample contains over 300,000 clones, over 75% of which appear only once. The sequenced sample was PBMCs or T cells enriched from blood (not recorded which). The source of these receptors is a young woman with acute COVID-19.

CDR3 DNA: TGTGCCATCAGTTCCGGGACAGGGGGCCGCGAGCAGTACTTC. Its translation: CAISSGTGGREQYF. This chain uses TRBV10-3 with TRBJ2-7, with TRBD1 matching over 12 bases. Germline V gene lookup returns CDR1 ENHRY and CDR2 SYGVKD. CDR3 size: 14 residues. Trimming at V came to 5 bases and at J to 6 bases, leaving 5 bases not matched to a gene.

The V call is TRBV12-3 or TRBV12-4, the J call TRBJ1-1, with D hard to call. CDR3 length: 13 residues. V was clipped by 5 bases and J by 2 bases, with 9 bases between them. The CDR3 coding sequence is TGTGCCAGCAGTCCTCCCACTAACACTGAAGCTTTCTTT. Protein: CASSPPTNTEAFF.

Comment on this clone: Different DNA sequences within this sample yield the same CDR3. CDR3 region: CASSPDRDTEAFF. In nucleotides, the CDR3 is TGTGCCAGCTCCCCGGACAGGGACACTGAAGCTTTCTTT. This rearrangement joins TRBV18 to TRBJ1-1; TRBD1 matches at 8 bases. The V segment lost 6 bases and the J segment 3 bases; nucleotides outside the gene matches: 3. This CDR3 has 13 residues. Per the germline V gene, CDR1 is KGHSH and CDR2 is LQKENI.

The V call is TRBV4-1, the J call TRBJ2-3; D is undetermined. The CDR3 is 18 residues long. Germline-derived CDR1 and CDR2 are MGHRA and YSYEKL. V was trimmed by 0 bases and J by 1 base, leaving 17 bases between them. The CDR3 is CASSQEGPQVVGTDTQYF. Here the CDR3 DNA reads TGCGCCAGCAGCCAAGAGGGCCCACAAGTCGTAGGCACAGATACGCAGTATTTT.

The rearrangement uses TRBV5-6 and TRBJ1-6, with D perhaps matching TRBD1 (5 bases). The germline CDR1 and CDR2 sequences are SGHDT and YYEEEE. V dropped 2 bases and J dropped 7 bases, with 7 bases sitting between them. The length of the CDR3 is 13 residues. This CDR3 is CASSFGANSPLHF. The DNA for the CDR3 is TGTGCCAGCAGCTTTGGGGCAAATTCACCCCTCCACTTT.

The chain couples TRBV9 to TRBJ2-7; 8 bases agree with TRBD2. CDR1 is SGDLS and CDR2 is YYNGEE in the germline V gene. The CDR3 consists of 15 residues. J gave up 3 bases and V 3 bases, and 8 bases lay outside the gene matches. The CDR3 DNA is TGTGCCAGCAGCGACCGGGGGGGGCCGGGCTACGAGCAGTACTTC. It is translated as CASSDRGGPGYEQYF.

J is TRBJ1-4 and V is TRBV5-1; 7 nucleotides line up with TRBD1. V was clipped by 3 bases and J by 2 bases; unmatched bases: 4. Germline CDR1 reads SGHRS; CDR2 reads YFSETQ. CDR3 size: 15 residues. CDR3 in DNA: TGCGCCAGCAGCTCCCGACAGGGTACTAATGAAAAACTGTTTTTT. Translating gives CASSSRQGTNEKLFF.

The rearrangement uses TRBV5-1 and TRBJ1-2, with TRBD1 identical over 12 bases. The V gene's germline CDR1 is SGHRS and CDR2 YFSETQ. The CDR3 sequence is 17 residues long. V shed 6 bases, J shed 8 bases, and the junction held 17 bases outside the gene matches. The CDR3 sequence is CASNLIPGQGALEGYTF. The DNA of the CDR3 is TGCGCCAGCAACTTAATCCCGGGACAGGGGGCGTTGGAGGGCTACACCTTC.

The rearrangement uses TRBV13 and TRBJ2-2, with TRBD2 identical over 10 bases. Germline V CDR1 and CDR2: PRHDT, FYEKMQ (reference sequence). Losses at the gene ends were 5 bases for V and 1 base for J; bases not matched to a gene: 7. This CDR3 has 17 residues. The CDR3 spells CASSPALAGENTGELFF. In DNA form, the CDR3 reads TGTGCCAGCAGCCCTGCCCTAGCGGGGGAGAACACCGGGGAGCTGTTTTTT.

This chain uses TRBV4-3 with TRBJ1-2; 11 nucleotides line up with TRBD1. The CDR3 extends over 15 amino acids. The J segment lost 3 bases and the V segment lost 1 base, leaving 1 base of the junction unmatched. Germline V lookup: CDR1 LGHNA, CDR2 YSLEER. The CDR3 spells CASSQGTGGDYGYTF. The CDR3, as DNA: TGCGCCAGCAGCCAAGGGACAGGGGGCGACTATGGCTACACCTTC.

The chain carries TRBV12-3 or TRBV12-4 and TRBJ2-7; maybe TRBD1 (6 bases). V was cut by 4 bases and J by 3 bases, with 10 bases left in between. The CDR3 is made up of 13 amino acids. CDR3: CASSSTGFYEQYF. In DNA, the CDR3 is TGTGCCAGCAGTTCCACAGGGTTCTACGAGCAGTACTTC.

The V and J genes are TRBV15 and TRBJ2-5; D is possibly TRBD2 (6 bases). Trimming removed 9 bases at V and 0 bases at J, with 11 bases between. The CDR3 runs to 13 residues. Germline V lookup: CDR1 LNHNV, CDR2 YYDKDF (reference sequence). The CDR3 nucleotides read TGTGCCACATGGGGGGAATACCAAGAGACCCAGTACTTC. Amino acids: CATWGEYQETQYF.

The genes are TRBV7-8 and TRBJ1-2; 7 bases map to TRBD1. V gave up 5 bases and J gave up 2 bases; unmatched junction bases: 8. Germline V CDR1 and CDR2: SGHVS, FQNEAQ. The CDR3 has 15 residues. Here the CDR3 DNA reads TGTGCCAGCAGCCCTGGGACAGTCCCGAACTATGGCTACACCTTC. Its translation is CASSPGTVPNYGYTF.

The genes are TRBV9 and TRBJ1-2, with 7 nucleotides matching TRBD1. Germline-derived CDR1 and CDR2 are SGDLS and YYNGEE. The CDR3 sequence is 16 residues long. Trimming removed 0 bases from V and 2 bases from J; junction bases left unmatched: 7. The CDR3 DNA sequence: TGTGCCAGCAGCGTAGGGGCAGGGGGGTCGAACTATGGCTACACCTTC. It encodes CASSVGAGGSNYGYTF.

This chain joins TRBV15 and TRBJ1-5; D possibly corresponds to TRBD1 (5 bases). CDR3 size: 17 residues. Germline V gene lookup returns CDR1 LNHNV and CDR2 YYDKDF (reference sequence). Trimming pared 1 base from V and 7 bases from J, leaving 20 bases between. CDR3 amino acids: CATSRAATIAPGQPQHF. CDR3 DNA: TGTGCCACCAGCAGAGCTGCGACAATTGCCCCAGGGCAGCCCCAGCATTTT.

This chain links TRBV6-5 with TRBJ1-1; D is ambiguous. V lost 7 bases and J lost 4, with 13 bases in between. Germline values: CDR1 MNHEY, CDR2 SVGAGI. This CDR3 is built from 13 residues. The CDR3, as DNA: TGTGCCAGCACCCCCCCCTGGGCCACTGAAGCTTTCTTT. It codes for CASTPPWATEAFF.